This TCR beta chain was sequenced in a study of blood T cell repertoires in COVID-19. At the level of the study: Whether acute or convalescent, the COVID-19 samples came from the United States, Italy and Spain. T cells, B-cell-depleted T cells, or PBMCs supplied cDNA or gDNA.

The CDR3 runs to 12 residues. V lost 4 bases to trimming and J lost 3 bases, with 8 bases between them. From germline, CDR1 is SGHDT and CDR2 YYEEEE. In the authors' workflow: Quantification of nucleated cells was approximated via reference gene primer amplification. Assay: immunoSEQ multiplex PCR; the TCRdb copy retains only in-frame clones and omits some. V, J and clone size were drawn from that table, and D and trimming were deduced from the DNA. The sample yields some 410,000 clones, around nine tenths seen once. Study members were between roughly 18 and 100 years old and lived in fewer than 30 US regions. This clone has just one count.

This receptor was obtained from a woman aged 25 to 39 with acute COVID-19. This chain connects TRBV5-6 to TRBJ2-7; the D gene is possibly TRBD1 (5 bases). Sequenced sample: PBMCs or T cells enriched from blood (not recorded which). CDR3 protein: CASSSRVYEQYF. The CDR3 DNA reads TGTGCCAGCAGCAGCAGGGTCTACGAGCAGTACTTC. Variable domain in full (rest from reference TRBV5-6 and TRBJ2-7): DAGVTQSPTHLIKTRGQQVTLRCSPKSGHDTVSWYQQALGQGPQFIFQYYEEEERQRGNFPDRFSGHQFPNYSSELNVNALLLGDSALYLCASSSRVYEQYFGPGTRLTVT.